This TCR beta chain was profiled in a study of regulatory T cells in long-lasting Graves disease. Study background: To qualify as persistent, Graves' disease required over 5 years of antithyroid drugs with positive TSH receptor antibodies. Study-wide results and limits: The number of shared public clonotypes was higher in persistent patients (roughly 3,000) than new patients (just over 950).

Sequencing libraries for TCR beta were prepared with iRepertoire HTBI primers and Arm-PCR of CDR3 regions. A single record per CDR3 protein comes from TCRdb applying MiXCR to the multiplex PCR reads. The table has roughly 500,000 distinct CDR3 sequences, around a fifth seen once. Stated time point: persistent/refractory GD, antithyroid drugs over 5 years with positive TRAb. The TCR library was made from RNA extracted from PBMCs. This clonotype has at least ten counts. Its antigen is unknown. This sequence was found in a female donor with Graves disease. The starting material was peripheral blood mononuclear cells (PBMCs), obtained when the disease was refractory, from a patient treated with antithyroid drugs.

DNA for the CDR3: TGCAGCGTTCAGCGGACAGGGGCGAACACTGAAGCTTTCTTT. Translated: CSVQRTGANTEAFF. J is TRBJ1-1 and V is TRBV29-1; 9 positions agree with TRBD1. Losses at the gene ends were 5 bases for V and 1 base for J; bases not matched to a gene: 5. Per the germline V gene, CDR1 is SQVTM and CDR2 is ANQGSEA. This CDR3 has 14 amino acids.